This TCR beta chain derives from a study of T cells in Graves' hyperthyroidism and ophthalmopathy. Study observations and caveats: By a 13 V-J model, ophthalmopathy was set apart from stable hyperthyroidism.

Amplification of TCR beta CDR3 regions was performed using RNA transcripts as template. Researchers ran a first-round RT-PCR on the TCR CDR3 using the HTBI primer set. TCRdb reprocessed the multiplex PCR reads via MiXCR and lists one record per CDR3 protein. The table lists some 400,000 distinct CDR3 sequences, approximately 13% of them singletons. This CDR3 spans 12 amino acids. Germline V lookup: CDR1 DFQATT, CDR2 SNEGSKA (reference sequence). The V gene lost 6 bases and the J gene lost 4 bases, with 12 bases spanning the gap. This clonotype was picked up a small number of times. Its specificity is not known.

The clonotype comes from a man aged 30 to 45 with Graves' hyperthyroidism that later progressed to Graves' ophthalmopathy. The sequencing sample was made of blood. The rearrangement uses TRBV20-1 and TRBJ1-2; D perhaps matches TRBD1 (6 bases). This CDR3 reads CSAYREGYGYTF. CDR3 DNA sequence: TGCAGTGCCTACAGGGAAGGCTATGGCTACACCTTC.